Each of the 14 T cell receptor beta chains below was sequenced from the same sample in a study of response to subunit inactivated influenza vaccine. TCRdb re-analysed the RT-PCR reads in MiXCR, keeping a single row per CDR3 protein. The sample contains 300,000 to 350,000 distinct CDR3 sequences, just over 20% of which appear only once. This sample comprised PBMCs from blood, obtained less than 22 months after vaccination. Receptor source: a man between 50 and 75 years old who received an inactivated influenza vaccine.

This clonotype was seen ten or more times. This rearrangement joins TRBV20-1 to TRBJ1-5; D not resolved. The germline CDR1 and CDR2 sequences are DFQATT and SNEGSKA (reference sequence). Trimming took off 6 bases at V and 5 bases at J, with 14 bases between the two ends. The CDR3 has 13 residues. This CDR3 is CSANKGLDQPQHF. The CDR3 DNA reads TGCAGTGCGAACAAAGGGTTGGATCAGCCCCAGCATTTT.

The V and J genes are TRBV6-1 and TRBJ2-5; 11 bases match TRBD1. The germline V gene encodes CDR1 MNHNS and CDR2 SASEGT. This CDR3 contains 14 residues. The trim removed 5 bases at V and 6 bases at J, leaving 5 bases unmatched. CDR3 nucleotides: TGTGCCAGCAGTCCGGGACAGGGGGGCAAGACCCAGTACTTC. Residues: CASSPGQGGKTQYF.

This clonotype was seen only a few times. This chain links TRBV3-1 with TRBJ2-1; D unclear. Trimming left V 1 base short and J 9 bases short, with 10 bases between. Germline CDR1 is LGHDT and CDR2 is YNNKEL (reference sequence). The CDR3 loop spans 13 amino acids. The CDR3 coding sequence is TGTGCCAGCAGCCAAGGGTTGACGAGTGAGCAGTTCTTC. Its protein product is CASSQGLTSEQFF.

The chain uses TRBV7-2 and TRBJ1-4; maybe TRBD1 (5 bases). With 5 bases removed from V and 7 bases from J, the gap between germline ends came to 11 bases. Germline CDR1 SGHTA, CDR2 FQGNSA. This CDR3 comprises 13 residues. CDR3 loop: CASSVGTVEKLFF. In DNA form, the CDR3 reads TGTGCCAGCAGCGTCGGGACGGTTGAAAAACTGTTTTTT.

The rearrangement uses TRBV28 and TRBJ2-2, with 10 bases matching TRBD1. Trimming removed 8 bases from V and 5 bases from J; junction bases left unmatched: 5. From germline, CDR1 is MDHEN and CDR2 SYDVKM. CDR3 length: 14 residues. The CDR3 protein is CASQDRGRTGELFF. Written as DNA, the CDR3 is TGTGCCAGCCAAGACAGGGGGCGGACCGGGGAGCTGTTTTTT.

This sequence joins TRBV4-3 and TRBJ1-2; D possibly corresponds to TRBD1 (5 bases). This CDR3 is built from 13 residues. Germline V lookup: CDR1 LGHNA, CDR2 YSLEER. Trimming removed 2 bases from V and 6 bases from J, with 10 bases in between. CDR3: CASSQTGLDGYTF. Written as DNA, the CDR3 is TGCGCCAGCAGCCAAACGGGGCTAGATGGCTACACCTTC.

This clonotype was counted a few times. V and J are TRBV20-1 and TRBJ1-1, with unresolved D. Germline CDR1 reads DFQATT; CDR2 reads SNEGSKA (reference sequence). Trimming took 5 bases from V and 7 from J, leaving 11 bases between them. This CDR3 spans 11 amino acids. This chain's CDR3 is CSARPVSEAFF. The CDR3 bases are TGCAGTGCTCGGCCCGTAAGTGAAGCTTTCTTT.

This chain connects TRBV6-1 to TRBJ1-5; TRBD1 agrees at 8 bases. The germline gives CDR1 MNHNS, CDR2 SASEGT. J lost 6 bases, V lost 6 bases, and 7 bases had no gene match. This CDR3 has 14 amino acids. The CDR3 nucleotides are TGTGCCAGCAGGGACAGGGCCGGCGGTCAGCCCCAGCATTTT. Protein sequence: CASRDRAGGQPQHF.

This clonotype was found a few times. The V gene is TRBV6-2 or TRBV6-3, the J gene TRBJ1-2; D is uncertain. Trimming took off 0 bases at V and 6 bases at J, with 8 bases between the two ends. The length of the CDR3 is 13 residues. Germline loops: CDR1 MNHEY, CDR2 SVGEGT. CDR3 protein: CASSYSLQNGYTF. As DNA, the CDR3 is TGTGCCAGCAGTTACTCTCTCCAGAATGGCTACACCTTC.

The chain combines TRBV7-8 with TRBJ2-3, with D possibly matching TRBD1 (5 bases). The CDR3 spans 15 residues. Trimming took off 5 bases at V and 0 bases at J, with 12 bases between the two ends. Germline V gene lookup returns CDR1 SGHVS and CDR2 FQNEAQ. CDR3 in amino acids: CASSPQGVSTDTQYF. CDR3 sequence (DNA): TGTGCCAGCAGCCCCCAAGGGGTTAGCACAGATACGCAGTATTTT.

This clonotype was recorded many times. The CDR3 sequence is CASSSRQGFATNEKLFF. In nucleotides, the CDR3 is TGTGCCAGCAGCTCCCGACAGGGATTCGCAACTAATGAAAAACTGTTTTTT. The rearrangement links TRBV7-2 to TRBJ1-4; 7 nucleotides match TRBD1. This CDR3 is built from 17 residues. Germline CDR1 SGHTA, CDR2 FQGNSA. The V segment lost 4 bases and the J segment 0 bases; nucleotides outside the gene matches: 8.

In this sample, this clonotype turned up once. The chain has TRBV4-2 and TRBJ2-7; 9 bases are shared with TRBD2. The CDR3 spans 17 residues. The germline V gene encodes CDR1 LGHNA and CDR2 YNFKEQ. Trimming removed 0 bases from V and 6 bases from J; junction bases left unmatched: 12. The CDR3 loop is CASSQESSGTFFFEQYF. CDR3 nucleotides: TGTGCCAGCAGCCAAGAGTCTAGCGGGACTTTTTTTTTCGAGCAGTACTTC.

The rearrangement links TRBV9 to TRBJ2-1, with 10 bases lining up with TRBD1. CDR3 length equals 15 residues. V shed 0 bases, J shed 6 bases, and the junction held 3 bases outside the gene matches. Germline CDR1 is SGDLS and CDR2 is YYNGEE. Here the CDR3 DNA reads TGTGCCAGCAGCGTAGGACAGGGGGCCGGCAATGAGCAGTTCTTC. Amino acids: CASSVGQGAGNEQFF.

In its sample, this clonotype was seen many times. The chain is built from TRBV6-6 and TRBJ1-2; TRBD1 agrees at 7 bases. Germline CDR1 is MNHNY and CDR2 is SVGAGI (reference sequence). This CDR3 comprises 13 residues. The ends lost 6 bases at V and 8 bases at J; junction bases unmatched: 9. The CDR3 coding sequence is TGTGCCAGCAGCCCCGACAGGGCAGGCGGCTACACCTTC. Encoded protein: CASSPDRAGGYTF.